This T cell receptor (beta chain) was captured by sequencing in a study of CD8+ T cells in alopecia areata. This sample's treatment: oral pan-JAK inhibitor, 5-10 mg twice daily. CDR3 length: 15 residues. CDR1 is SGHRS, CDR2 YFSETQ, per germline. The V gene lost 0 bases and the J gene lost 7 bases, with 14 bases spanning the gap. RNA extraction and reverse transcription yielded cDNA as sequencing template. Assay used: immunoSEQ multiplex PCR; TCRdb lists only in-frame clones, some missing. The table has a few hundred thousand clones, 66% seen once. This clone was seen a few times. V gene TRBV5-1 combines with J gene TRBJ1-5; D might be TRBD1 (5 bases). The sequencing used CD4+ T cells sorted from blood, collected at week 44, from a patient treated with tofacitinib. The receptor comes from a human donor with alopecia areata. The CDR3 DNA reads TGCGCCAGCAGCTTGGCCGGGGGTTCCGGACAGCCCCAGCATTTT. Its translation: CASSLAGGSGQPQHF.